This is a list of T cell receptor beta chains from one sample in a study of cytotoxic CD8 clonotypes in ibrutinib-treated CLL. Profiled with immunoSEQ multiplex PCR; TCRdb holds only in-frame clones, not every one. The sample holds 150,000 to 200,000 clones, over 65% seen once. This material consisted of PBMCs, taken after 12 months of ibrutinib treatment. These receptors were taken from a human donor with chronic lymphocytic leukemia. Both conserved end residues are part of each CDR3. A D gene is named only where the DNA matches it firmly. Clone size is not always given. Where it is, it says once, few, many or a class for expanded clones.

CDR3 DNA,CDR3 protein,clone size,D gene,V gene,J gene
TGTGCCAGCAATTTCGGGACAGCCGCGGAGCAGTACTTC,CASNFGTAAEQYF,few,TRBD1,TRBV2,TRBJ2-7
TGTGCCAGCAGCGTAGGGCGGGGGACAGGGACTGAAGCTTTCTTT,CASSVGRGTGTEAFF,-,TRBD1,TRBV9,TRBJ1-1
TGTGCCAGCAGCCCTGAGCCGGGGGGCTCATACAATGAGCAGTTCTTC,CASSPEPGGSYNEQFF,-,-,TRBV7-2,TRBJ2-1
TGTGCCAGCAGCCCGACCCTTCGAGGGACTTTGAGTGAGCAGTTCTTC,CASSPTLRGTLSEQFF,-,-,TRBV11-2,TRBJ2-1
TGTGCCAGCAGCTCGGTCCGAGGCGCCTATGGCTACACCTTC,CASSSVRGAYGYTF,few,-,TRBV11-2,TRBJ1-2
TGTGCCAGCAGCTTATACCGGGGATCGAGGACCGGGGAGCTGTTTTTT,CASSLYRGSRTGELFF,-,-,TRBV11-2,TRBJ2-2
TGTGCCAGCAGCTTAAAGAACGGCGAGCAGTACTTC,CASSLKNGEQYF,-,-,TRBV7-6,TRBJ2-7
TGCGCCAGCAGCCAAGGCAGGGATCAGCCCCAGCATTTT,CASSQGRDQPQHF,-,-,TRBV4-3,TRBJ1-5
TGTGCCAGCAGCTTAGAGGAAACGGCCCGGGGAGCTTTCTTT,CASSLEETARGAFF,-,-,TRBV7-2,TRBJ1-1
TGTGCCAGCAGCCTTAGACAGAGCAATCAGCCCCAGCATTTT,CASSLRQSNQPQHF,-,-,TRBV5-5,TRBJ1-5
TGTGCCAGCAGCTTCGGGACAGGGGGCAGTCAGCCCCAGCATTTT,CASSFGTGGSQPQHF,once,TRBD1,TRBV5-8,TRBJ1-5
TGTGCCAGCAGTGACGGGGGGGGACCCAAAGAGACCCAGTACTTC,CASSDGGGPKETQYF,-,TRBD2,TRBV25-1,TRBJ2-5
TGTGCCAGCAGAGGAGGAGTTCGTGGCGGCTACACCTTC,CASRGGVRGGYTF,-,-,TRBV6-5,TRBJ1-2
TGCGCCAGCAGCCAAGACACCGGGACAGGGCGCACCGGGGAGCTGTTTTTT,CASSQDTGTGRTGELFF,-,TRBD1,TRBV4-3,TRBJ2-2
TGTGCCAGCCCCGCGGGGGGCCGGCGGGGTGGCACAGATACGCAGTATTTT,CASPAGGRRGGTDTQYF,-,TRBD2,TRBV6-4,TRBJ2-3
TGTGCCAGCAGTACCGAAAGCTCCTACGAGCAGTACTTC,CASSTESSYEQYF,-,-,TRBV6-6,TRBJ2-7
TGTGCCAGCAGCTTTTATCCGGCAGGGGGTGAAAAACTGTTTTTT,CASSFYPAGGEKLFF,-,TRBD1,TRBV5-4,TRBJ1-4
TGCAGCGTTCCCCGGGCGGGACTAGCGGAAGAGACCCAGTACTTC,CSVPRAGLAEETQYF,-,TRBD2,TRBV29-1,TRBJ2-5
TGCGCCAGCAGTGACCTGGGGACTAGTTACACCGGGGAGCTGTTTTTT,CASSDLGTSYTGELFF,-,TRBD2,TRBV10-2,TRBJ2-2
TGTGCCAGCCCCCCTCGCCGGCGGGAGAGGATGGTAGAGACCCAGTACTTC,CASPPRRRERMVETQYF,-,TRBD2,TRBV28,TRBJ2-5
TGCAGTGCGGGTGGCGGATACGAGCAGTACTTC,CSAGGGYEQYF,few,-,TRBV20-1,TRBJ2-7
TGTGCCAGTAAACCCGGGACTCTCACAGATACGCAGTATTTT,CASKPGTLTDTQYF,-,-,TRBV9,TRBJ2-3
TGCGCCAGCAGCGTGACTGGGAGCTCTGGAAACACCATATATTTT,CASSVTGSSGNTIYF,once,-,TRBV5-1,TRBJ1-3
TGTGCCAGTTCTCGGGACAGGGGCCTTAACTATGGCTACACCTTC,CASSRDRGLNYGYTF,-,TRBD1,TRBV2,TRBJ1-2